This entry features one T cell receptor beta chain sequence. Its binding antigen is unknown. The record has no base qualities; no much larger clone is one base away. The sample belongs to a study of blood T cell repertoires in COVID-19 (TCRdb year 2020). About the full investigation: The collaborator samples originated in the United States, Italy and Spain and spanned the acute and convalescent phases of COVID-19. The sample metadata nearly always contained a de-identified subject ID, COVID-19 status, age in years and sex. The samples were drawn from two sources: the first 160 participants of the ongoing ImmuneRACE study, and 1,254 subjects contributed by 6 global collaborators. Subjects who had been exposed to COVID-19, were actively infected with it, or had recovered from it provided the deeply sampled blood TCRbeta repertoires that made up the dataset. A freely available public database, intended as a resource for researchers studying the immune response to SARS-CoV-2, is where the repertoires were released. Where HLA class I and class II types were available, the types were taken from metadata supplied by the sample provider, not from assay-based typing. The prospective study material was composed of cDNA or gDNA derived from T cells, B-cell-depleted T cells, or PBMCs.

CDR1 and CDR2, per the germline V gene, are SGHTS and YDEGEE. From the cysteine through the phenylalanine, the CDR3 covers 15 amino acids. Only the CDR3 part of the read is kept: 45 bases, read in frame from the first base. V is trimmed back by 4 bases and J by 1 base, and the junction contains 4 bases that no gene match accounts for. The immunoSEQ Assay, a bias-controlled multiplex PCR, was used to amplify TCRbeta CDR3 regions from genomic DNA. The study's own analysis went as follows. Nucleated cell counts per sample were estimated from amplification of reference gene primers within the assay. To quantify the absolute abundance of each unique TCRbeta CDR3 rearrangement, sequence reads were collapsed and filtered. For each sample, productive Simpson clonality was calculated by taking the square root of Simpson's diversity index across productive rearrangements. TCRdb mirrors the immuneACCESS table, restricted to in-frame sequences. Some clones are absent from its copies; in checked studies, under half trace to an unresolved V gene, and the reason for the others is unknown. V and J calls and clone size follow that table, whereas D and trimming were derived from the DNA. Recorded for this sample are about 100,000 clones; approximately 92% of them occurred a single time. The ten largest clones add up to 4.5% to 6% of the sample.

General conclusions and limits of the study: The quantity of clinical and demographic metadata differed by source and by participant and was supplied without curation.

Collaborating institutions collected whole blood in K2EDTA tubes following their own protocols. Collaborator samples were shipped for TCRbeta analysis as frozen whole blood, isolated PBMCs, or DNA extracted from either sample type. This chain is built from TRBV5-8 and TRBJ2-2; 7 junctional bases match TRBD1. This clonotype was sampled from a man in his 70s with acute or convalescent COVID-19. Sample: peripheral blood. The bases are TGTGCCAGCAGCATCGGGACAGTGAACACCGGGGAGCTGTTTTTT. Translated, this gives CASSIGTVNTGELFF.